Listed below are T cell receptor beta chains from one sample, sequenced in a study of T-cell reconstitution after alpha-beta-depleted transplantation in children. TCRdb reprocessed the PCR reads via MiXCR and lists one record per CDR3 protein. In the table there are fewer than 550,000 distinct CDR3 sequences, roughly a tenth of which are singletons. The starting material was PBMCs, obtained before TCRalphabeta/CD19-depleted stem cell transplant. These receptors were collected from a child younger than 10 with inherited bone marrow failure, due to receive a stem cell transplant. CDR3s include the opening cysteine and the closing phenylalanine or tryptophan. A D gene is named only where the DNA matches it firmly. Size is omitted from some rows. Given values are once, few, many or a class for expanded clones.

size,D,J,V,length,DNA,CDR3
-,TRBD2,TRBJ2-3,TRBV2,16,TGTGCCAGCAGTGATTGGGGGGAGGGCCATGCAGATACGCAGTATTTT,CASSDWGEGHADTQYF
many,TRBD2,TRBJ2-1,TRBV29-1,13,TGCAGCGTCGGGAGGGGCTCCTACAATGAGCAGTTCTTC,CSVGRGSYNEQFF
many,TRBD2,TRBJ2-3,TRBV7-2,15,TGTGCCAGCAGCTTTCAACTAGCGGGAGAAGATACGCAGTATTTT,CASSFQLAGEDTQYF
few,-,TRBJ2-5,TRBV4-3,13,TGCGCCAGCAGCCAAGGGACGAGCGAGACCCAGTACTTC,CASSQGTSETQYF
many,TRBD1,TRBJ2-1,TRBV7-2,14,TGTGCCAGCAGTCCTAGATCACGGACAGGGGGTATACTCTTC,CASSPRSRTGGILF
many,TRBD2,TRBJ2-5,TRBV7-2,15,TGTGCCAGCAGCTTAATCACGGGGAGGGGCGAGACCCAGTACTTC,CASSLITGRGETQYF
many,TRBD1,TRBJ2-5,TRBV10-3,15,TGTGCCATCAGTCTGACAGGGGGCCTTGGAGGAACCCAGTACTTC,CAISLTGGLGGTQYF
-,TRBD2,TRBJ2-1,TRBV2,18,TGTGCCTTCTGCCCGGCTTCGGGACTAGCGGATTTCTACAATGAGCAGTTCTTC,CAFCPASGLADFYNEQFF
-,-,TRBJ2-7,TRBV28,14,TGTGCCAGCAGTTTAGTCCTACTAGGCACCGAACAGTACTTC,CASSLVLLGTEQYF
many,-,TRBJ1-1,TRBV20-1,11,TGCAGTGGCTCGGAAAACACTGAAGCTTTCTTT,CSGSENTEAFF
few,TRBD2,TRBJ2-5,TRBV5-1,15,TGCGCCAGCAGCTTGCGGAATGCGGGGGAAGAGACCCAGTACTTC,CASSLRNAGEETQYF
many,-,TRBJ1-1,TRBV15,16,TGTGCCACCAGCAGAGATCCGGACAATGGGACACCTGAAGCTTTCTTT,CATSRDPDNGTPEAFF
-,TRBD1,TRBJ2-7,TRBV10-2,13,TGCGCCAGCAGAAGCAGGGGGCTCAGCGAGCAGTACTTC,CASRSRGLSEQYF
many,-,TRBJ2-2,TRBV27,14,TGTGCCAGCAGTTTAAAAGGGGTGACCGGGGAGCTGTTTTTT,CASSLKGVTGELFF
many,-,TRBJ1-1,TRBV29-1,16,TGCAGCGTTCCGGGACGGACAATAAAGGGCGGCACTGAAGCTTTCTTT,CSVPGRTIKGGTEAFF
many,-,TRBJ1-2,TRBV28,13,TGTGCCAGCAGTTCAACAGGGAAGGATGGCTACACCTTC,CASSSTGKDGYTF
many,-,TRBJ1-1,TRBV27,13,TGTGCCAGCAATCAGGGCCCGAACACTGAAGCTTTCTTT,CASNQGPNTEAFF
many,TRBD2,TRBJ2-1,TRBV4-2,16,TGTGCCAGCAGCCAAGATGAGAGCGGGAGTAGGAATGAGCAGTTCTTC,CASSQDESGSRNEQFF
many,-,TRBJ2-6,TRBV6-2/TRBV6-3,14,TGTGCCAGCAGTCTAATATCTGGGGCCAACGTCCTGACTTTC,CASSLISGANVLTF
-,TRBD1,TRBJ2-7,TRBV6-5,15,TGTGCCAGCAACGGGGGACAGGGGCCCTCCTACGAGCAGTACTTC,CASNGGQGPSYEQYF
many,TRBD1,TRBJ2-7,TRBV2,16,TGTGCCAGCAGTGAAGACCTAGGACAGGGGGACTACGAGCAGTACTTC,CASSEDLGQGDYEQYF
many,-,TRBJ2-7,TRBV7-9,15,TGTGCCAGCAGCTTAGCCGTCGGTGAGGGTGACGAGCAGTACTTC,CASSLAVGEGDEQYF
many,TRBD1,TRBJ1-1,TRBV7-2,14,TGTGCCAGCAGCTTAATCTTAGGGGGCGCAAGGGCTTTCTTT,CASSLILGGARAFF
-,-,TRBJ2-5,TRBV6-5,14,TGTGCCAGCACTTCGGCAAACCTGCAAGAGACCCAGTACTTC,CASTSANLQETQYF
many,-,TRBJ2-3,TRBV12-3/TRBV12-4,13,TGTGCCAGCAACCCAGGGTTGGGAGATACGCAGTATTTT,CASNPGLGDTQYF
many,-,TRBJ2-5,TRBV27,12,TGTGCCACCTCGGTAGGGGGAGAGACCCAGTACTTC,CATSVGGETQYF
many,-,TRBJ2-3,TRBV4-3,15,TGCGCCAGCAGCCAAGATTCGGGACCCACAGATACGCAGTATTTT,CASSQDSGPTDTQYF